This T cell receptor beta chain was profiled in a study of graft-versus-host responses after intestinal transplantation. Here immunoSEQ multiplex PCR was the method, and the copy in TCRdb shows in-frame clones only, minus some. The table lists about 38,000 clones, roughly four fifths of them singletons. V lost 0 bases and J lost 4, with 12 bases in between. This CDR3 is built from 15 residues. Germline V gene lookup returns CDR1 MNHEY and CDR2 SMNVEV (reference sequence). This clone has a handful of counts. The chain is built from TRBV27 and TRBJ1-2, with TRBD1 as a possible D gene (6 bases). The specimen comprised PBMCs, sampled around 1,000 days after transplant. The sequence was collected from a human patient who received an intestinal transplant, so some T cells may come from the graft donor. The CDR3: CASSLSGAPGYGYTF. In nucleotides, the CDR3 is TGTGCCAGCAGTTTATCGGGGGCGCCGGGCTATGGCTACACCTTC.